The entry that follows covers one T cell receptor beta chain sequence. A multiplex PCR was run with 60 Vbeta primers and 13 Jbeta primers. TCRdb's table, derived via immunoSEQ multiplex PCR, lists solely in-frame clones and lacks some. The data hold around 160,000 clones, with about 77% observed a single time. Deletions cut 6 bases from V and 6 bases from J, with 15 bases between. Germline-derived CDR1 and CDR2 are SNHLY and FYNNEI. This CDR3 comprises 13 residues. These data belong to a study of cytomegalovirus exposure and HLA in healthy donors. Everyone who donated was a healthy bone marrow donor. The V and J genes are TRBV2 and TRBJ2-7; no reliable D call. The TCR originated in a male donor in good health and CMV-seropositive. What was sequenced was PBMCs. This CDR3 reads CASSRVGLGEQYF. CDR3 coding DNA: TGTGCCAGCAGCCGAGTGGGCCTCGGCGAGCAGTACTTC.